Presented here are 20 T cell receptor beta chains from one specimen sequenced in a study of T cell changes during pregnancy in multiple sclerosis. Sequencing used immunoSEQ multiplex PCR; TCRdb keeps in-frame clones, though not all of them. The data show tens of thousands of clones, with roughly 90% seen just once and less than 2% held by the top ten. The source material was peripheral blood, sampled in the second trimester of pregnancy. Receptor source: a female donor with multiple sclerosis, enrolled in a pregnancy study.

The V call is TRBV15, the J call TRBJ2-7; D call uncertain. The germline CDR1 and CDR2 sequences are LNHNV and YYDKDF (reference sequence). V dropped 2 bases and J dropped 2 bases, with 4 bases sitting between them. The CDR3 sequence is 12 residues long. The DNA for the CDR3 is TGTGCCACCAGCAGACCTCCCTACGAGCAGTACTTC. Translating gives CATSRPPYEQYF.

In its sample, this clone was seen once. This rearrangement joins TRBV11-2 to TRBJ2-5, with 7 bases fitting TRBD1. The V gene end was trimmed by 0 bases and the J gene end by 3 bases; junction bases not matched to a gene: 1. CDR3 length: 14 residues. Germline V lookup: CDR1 SGHAT, CDR2 FQNNGV. As DNA, the CDR3 is TGTGCCAGCAGCTTAGAGGGACAGAAAGAGACCCAGTACTTC. Amino acid sequence: CASSLEGQKETQYF.

This chain links TRBV4-1 with TRBJ2-1; 12 positions agree with TRBD2. The CDR3 consists of 18 residues. Germline assignment: CDR1 MGHRA and CDR2 YSYEKL. Trimming took 1 base from V and 11 from J; bases not matched to a gene: 15. The CDR3 protein is CASSQVDVAASGGAKQFF. In DNA, the CDR3 is TGCGCCAGCAGCCAAGTTGACGTGGCGGCTAGCGGGGGGGCCAAGCAGTTCTTC.

This sequence joins TRBV4-3 and TRBJ2-7; no definite D call. The CDR3 runs to 12 residues. The germline gives CDR1 LGHNA, CDR2 YSLEER. The germline V and J ends were trimmed by 0 bases and 3 bases, with 3 bases remaining between them. CDR3 DNA sequence: TGCGCCAGCAGCCAAGACGGCTACGAGCAGTACTTC. This encodes CASSQDGYEQYF.

The chain uses TRBV10-3 and TRBJ1-2; 7 bases match TRBD1. In germline, CDR1 is ENHRY, CDR2 SYGVKD. The CDR3 is 14 residues long. Germline trimming cut 7 bases from V and 1 base from J; bases unmatched to any gene: 6. CDR3 bases: TGTGCCATCAACCAGGACAGGAATAACTATGGCTACACCTTC. This encodes CAINQDRNNYGYTF.

The chain combines TRBV25-1 with TRBJ2-7, with a tentative D call TRBD2 (5 bases). Looked up from germline, CDR1 is MGHDK and CDR2 is SYGVNS. This CDR3 region has 13 residues. The V end lost 4 bases, the J end lost 4 bases, and 11 bases lay between the germline ends. DNA of the CDR3: TGTGCCAGCAGTGTGACGGGAACTTACGAGCAGTACTTC. Amino acids: CASSVTGTYEQYF.

The chain employs TRBV30 and TRBJ1-1; no reliable D call. The ends were cut back, 2 bases at V and 1 base at J, with 5 bases in the middle. This CDR3 is 12 amino acids long. CDR1 and CDR2 from the germline V gene are GTSNPN and SVGIG (reference sequence). The CDR3 region has the DNA TGTGCCTGGAGTATGGCGAACACTGAAGCTTTCTTT. It is translated as CAWSMANTEAFF.

The chain couples TRBV2 to TRBJ1-4, with TRBD1 matching over 10 bases. Germline V lookup: CDR1 SNHLY, CDR2 FYNNEI. The CDR3 consists of 14 residues. J lost 7 bases, V lost 6 bases, and 5 bases had no gene match. The CDR3 bases are TGTGCCAGCAGGCCGACAGGGGGCTTTGAAAAACTGTTTTTT. Its translation is CASRPTGGFEKLFF.

Concerning this clone: A junction end diverges from the germline sequence, so it may reflect a read error. The V gene is TRBV27, the J gene TRBJ2-1; 8 nucleotides align to TRBD2. This CDR3 comprises 17 residues. The V gene's germline CDR1 is MNHEY and CDR2 SMNVEV (reference sequence). CDR3 amino acids: CASSRWLAGYSDNEQFF. The CDR3 DNA reads TGTGCCAGCAGCCGGTGGCTAGCGGGCTACTCCGACAATGAGCAGTTCTTC.

V and J are TRBV28 and TRBJ2-7; 7 positions agree with TRBD2. J lost 3 bases, V lost 5 bases, and 10 bases had no gene match. The CDR3 consists of 15 residues. Looked up from germline, CDR1 is MDHEN and CDR2 is SYDVKM. The CDR3 is CASSQGGGEGYEQYF. DNA for the CDR3: TGTGCCAGCAGTCAGGGCGGGGGAGAGGGCTACGAGCAGTACTTC.

The V gene is TRBV18, the J gene TRBJ2-1; 7 bases agree with TRBD1. The germline gives CDR1 KGHSH, CDR2 LQKENI. CDR3 size: 15 residues. J was trimmed by 5 bases and V by 0 bases; bases with no gene match: 4. The CDR3 DNA reads TGTGCCAGCTCACCACCGGGACAGTCAAACAATGAGCAGTTCTTC. Its protein product is CASSPPGQSNNEQFF.

The chain links TRBV15 to TRBJ2-7; 7 bases agree with TRBD2. Losses at the gene ends were 0 bases for V and 2 bases for J; bases not matched to a gene: 1. Germline values: CDR1 LNHNV, CDR2 YYDKDF (reference sequence). The CDR3 is 14 residues long. CDR3 amino acids: CATSREREPYEQYF. The CDR3 DNA sequence: TGTGCCACCAGCAGAGAGCGGGAGCCCTACGAGCAGTACTTC.

The chain recombines TRBV11-3 with TRBJ2-1; D perhaps matches TRBD1 (6 bases). Germline CDR1 is SGHNT and CDR2 is YENEEA. The length of the CDR3 is 12 residues. Trimming took 5 bases from V and 7 from J, leaving 9 bases between them. CDR3 nucleotides: TGTGCCAGCAGCCGGGACACAAATGAGCAGTTCTTC. This encodes CASSRDTNEQFF.

The V call is TRBV7-2, the J call TRBJ2-1; 14 nucleotides agree with TRBD2. V gave up 0 bases and J gave up 7 bases; unmatched junction bases: 2. CDR1 SGHTA and CDR2 FQGNSA come from the germline V gene. The CDR3 totals 16 residues. The CDR3 DNA reads as TGTGCCAGCAGCTTAGCAGGACTAGCGGGAGGTAATGAGCAGTTCTTC. This translates into CASSLAGLAGGNEQFF. The full variable domain, with the rest looked up from reference TRBV7-2 and TRBJ2-1, is GAGVSQSPSNKVTEKGKDVELRCDPISGHTALYWYRQSLGQGLEFLIYFQGNSAPDKSGLPSDRFSAERTGGSVSTLTIQRTQQEDSAVYLCASSLAGLAGGNEQFFGPGTRLTVL.

This rearrangement joins TRBV9 to TRBJ2-5, with D perhaps TRBD2 (6 bases). The CDR3 spans 15 residues. Germline V gene lookup returns CDR1 SGDLS and CDR2 YYNGEE. The germline V and J ends were trimmed by 3 bases and 5 bases, with 17 bases remaining between them. DNA of the CDR3: TGTGCCAGCAGCGAGGCCGGGGGTTCGGGGGAGACCCAGTACTTC. As protein: CASSEAGGSGETQYF.

This CDR3 reads CASSTGGQNTEAFF. CDR3 coding DNA: TGTGCCAGCAGTACCGGGGGGCAAAACACTGAAGCTTTCTTT. The chain links TRBV11-3 to TRBJ1-1; D might be TRBD1 (6 bases). Trimming removed 6 bases at V and 2 bases at J, with 13 bases between. The V gene's germline CDR1 is SGHNT and CDR2 YENEEA. This CDR3 has 14 amino acids.

This chain joins TRBV7-3 and TRBJ1-6; D is unclear. CDR3 length equals 15 residues. Germline values: CDR1 SGHTA, CDR2 FQGTGA. With 1 base removed from V and 4 bases from J, the gap between germline ends came to 8 bases. CDR3 DNA: TGTGCCAGCAGCTTAAATCCAGCGTATAATTCACCCCTCCACTTT. This codes for CASSLNPAYNSPLHF.

V gene TRBV30 combines with J gene TRBJ2-7; no clear D. This CDR3 is 13 amino acids long. Germline V CDR1 and CDR2: GTSNPN, SVGIG (reference sequence). The V gene lost 0 bases and the J gene lost 0 bases, with 6 bases spanning the gap. CDR3 nucleotide sequence: TGTGCCTGGAGTGTGGCAGGCTCCTACGAGCAGTACTTC. Translating it yields CAWSVAGSYEQYF.

This clone was seen only a few times. This chain uses TRBV27 with TRBJ1-5; 7 nucleotides match TRBD1. This CDR3 has 13 amino acids. Losses at the gene ends were 5 bases for V and 4 bases for J; bases not matched to a gene: 2. In germline, CDR1 is MNHEY, CDR2 SMNVEV (reference sequence). Here the CDR3 reads CASSGTANQPQHF. In DNA form, the CDR3 reads TGTGCCAGCAGTGGGACAGCAAATCAGCCCCAGCATTTT.

This clone has only one observation. The rearrangement links TRBV7-2 to TRBJ1-2; no clear D gene. Germline V gene data show CDR1 as SGHTA and CDR2 as FQGNSA. The CDR3 totals 13 residues. Between the trimmed V and J ends, which lost 5 bases and 8 bases, there was a span of 15 bases. CDR3: CASSPQREVGYTF. DNA of the CDR3: TGTGCCAGCAGCCCCCAAAGGGAGGTGGGCTACACCTTC.